The next 18 T cell receptor beta chains were all read from a single sample in a study of PD-L1 blockade in urothelial cancer. Assay: immunoSEQ multiplex PCR; the TCRdb copy retains only in-frame clones and omits some. This table has some 30,000 clones, around nine tenths appearing once. The specimen was PBMCs, collected around atezolizumab (anti-PD-L1) treatment. These receptors came from a man aged 45-65 years with urothelial cancer.

The rearrangement links TRBV6-1 to TRBJ1-5; 8 nucleotides agree with TRBD1. The germline V gene encodes CDR1 MNHNS and CDR2 SASEGT. V was clipped by 4 bases and J by 5 bases; unmatched bases: 16. CDR3 length equals 18 residues. The CDR3 here is CASSAPRTGKGFDQPQHF. CDR3 nucleotides: TGTGCCAGCAGTGCACCTAGGACAGGGAAGGGCTTCGATCAGCCCCAGCATTTT.

The V and J genes are TRBV28 and TRBJ2-1, with 11 bases that match TRBD2. This CDR3 has 15 amino acids. Trimming took 5 bases from V and 8 from J; bases not matched to a gene: 8. Per the germline V gene, CDR1 is MDHEN and CDR2 is SYDVKM. The CDR3 region has the DNA TGTGCCAGCAGTATACTAGCGGGAGCCAGAGATGAGCAGTTCTTC. This translates into CASSILAGARDEQFF. Combining the CDR3 with reference TRBV28 and TRBJ2-1 gives the whole variable domain DVKVTQSSRYLVKRTGEKVFLECVQDMDHENMFWYRQDPGLGLRLIYFSYDVKMKEKGDIPEGYSVSREKKERFSLILESASTNQTSMYLCASSILAGARDEQFFGPGTRLTVL.

This clone counts as medium-sized. This chain uses TRBV2 with TRBJ2-2; 12 bases match TRBD2. Germline V gives CDR1 SNHLY, CDR2 FYNNEI. This CDR3 contains 15 residues. J gave up 8 bases and V 6 bases, and 7 bases lay outside the gene matches. Written as DNA, the CDR3 is TGTGCCAGCAGAAGACTAGCGGGAGTGAGTGGGGAGCTGTTTTTT. Residues: CASRRLAGVSGELFF.

This chain connects TRBV7-8 to TRBJ2-5, with TRBD2 as a possible D gene (6 bases). The germline CDR1 and CDR2 sequences are SGHVS and FQNEAQ. Trimming pared 3 bases from V and 2 bases from J, leaving 16 bases between. This CDR3 comprises 16 residues. In nucleotides, the CDR3 is TGTGCCAGCAGCTTGGGTAGTCCGCGGGGTCAAGAGACCCAGTACTTC. It translates to CASSLGSPRGQETQYF.

The chain is built from TRBV6-1 and TRBJ2-1; D remains unclear. The CDR3 runs 14 residues. Trimming shortened V by 4 bases and J by 8 bases, and 15 bases separated the two germline ends. In germline, CDR1 is MNHNS, CDR2 SASEGT. In nucleotides, the CDR3 is TGTGCCAGCAGTGTACAGTTTCCCGGCGATGAGCAGTTCTTC. It is translated as CASSVQFPGDEQFF.

This sequence joins TRBV11-1 and TRBJ2-3; the D gene is possibly TRBD2 (5 bases). This CDR3 has 16 residues. The V gene's germline CDR1 is SGHAT and CDR2 FQDESV (reference sequence). Trimming cost V 2 bases and J 1 base, with 13 bases left between them. CDR3 in amino acids: CASSLSGSGGTDTQYF. The CDR3 DNA follows: TGTGCCAGCAGCTTATCGGGGAGTGGGGGCACAGATACGCAGTATTTT.

The V gene is TRBV7-6, the J gene TRBJ2-7; tentative D call: TRBD2 (5 bases). CDR1 is SGHVS, CDR2 FNYEAQ, per germline. The CDR3 is 15 amino acids. V was trimmed by 1 base and J by 2 bases, leaving 12 bases between them. CDR3 DNA sequence: TGTGCCAGCAGCTTAGACATGGGAGTACCCTACGAGCAGTACTTC. Protein product: CASSLDMGVPYEQYF.

This sequence joins TRBV7-2 and TRBJ1-1, with TRBD1 matching 11 bases. From germline, CDR1 is SGHTA and CDR2 FQGNSA. This CDR3 region has 17 residues. V was clipped by 3 bases and J by 6 bases; unmatched bases: 12. This CDR3 is CASSFRGTGGLLPEAFF. The CDR3 nucleotides read TGTGCCAGCAGCTTTAGGGGGACAGGGGGGCTTCTCCCTGAAGCTTTCTTT. The full variable domain, its missing parts supplied by reference TRBV7-2 and TRBJ1-1, is GAGVSQSPSNKVTEKGKDVELRCDPISGHTALYWYRQSLGQGLEFLIYFQGNSAPDKSGLPSDRFSAERTGGSVSTLTIQRTQQEDSAVYLCASSFRGTGGLLPEAFFGQGTRLTVV.

The genes are TRBV7-2 and TRBJ1-3; tentative D call: TRBD1 (6 bases). CDR3 length equals 16 residues. Germline CDR1 is SGHTA and CDR2 is FQGNSA. Between the trimmed V and J ends, which lost 7 bases and 0 bases, there was a span of 16 bases. The chain's CDR3 is CASMVQGGTSGNTIYF. CDR3 coding DNA: TGTGCCAGCATGGTACAGGGTGGGACCTCTGGAAACACCATATATTTT.

This CDR3 reads CASSGVPGQGKSNQPQHF. The CDR3 DNA follows: TGTGCCAGCAGTGGGGTGCCGGGACAGGGAAAAAGCAATCAGCCCCAGCATTTT. The chain joins TRBV25-1 to TRBJ1-5, with 9 bases fitting TRBD1. The V gene's germline CDR1 is MGHDK and CDR2 SYGVNS. The ends lost 4 bases at V and 1 base at J; junction bases unmatched: 11. The CDR3 extends over 18 amino acids.

This clone occurred a few times. The J gene is TRBJ2-1, the V gene TRBV30, with 9 bases matching TRBD2. The CDR3 length is 13 residues. Germline values: CDR1 GTSNPN, CDR2 SVGIG (reference sequence). Unmatched junction bases numbered 6, after V lost 0 bases and J lost 12 bases. The CDR3 sequence: CAWSVISGRLQFF. The DNA for the CDR3 is TGTGCCTGGAGTGTGATCAGCGGGAGGCTGCAGTTCTTC.

The J gene is TRBJ1-1, the V gene TRBV5-1; 7 bases match TRBD1. The germline V gene encodes CDR1 SGHRS and CDR2 YFSETQ. J lost 1 base, V lost 3 bases, and 6 bases had no gene match. The CDR3 is 15 residues long. The CDR3 loop reads CASSWQGQPNTEAFF. The DNA of the CDR3 is TGCGCCAGCAGCTGGCAGGGACAGCCGAACACTGAAGCTTTCTTT.

The chain links TRBV5-1 to TRBJ2-2, with TRBD1 identical over 7 bases. CDR3 length equals 15 residues. V shed 5 bases, J shed 3 bases, and the junction held 7 bases outside the gene matches. The V gene's germline CDR1 is SGHRS and CDR2 YFSETQ. The CDR3 sequence is CASREQGLDTGELFF. The CDR3 bases are TGCGCCAGCAGGGAACAGGGGCTGGACACCGGGGAGCTGTTTTTT.

The V gene is TRBV25-1, the J gene TRBJ2-7, with D possibly TRBD2 on 5 matching bases. Germline V lookup: CDR1 MGHDK, CDR2 SYGVNS. This CDR3 is built from 17 residues. Trimming cost V 1 base and J 0 bases, with 16 bases left between them. CDR3 nucleotide sequence: TGTGCCAGCAGTGAATTATCGGGGAGTGGTGTCTCCTACGAGCAGTACTTC. Translated: CASSELSGSGVSYEQYF.

The chain combines TRBV7-2 with TRBJ2-5; D gene unclear. The CDR3 is 13 amino acids. Germline CDR1 is SGHTA and CDR2 is FQGNSA. V lost 5 bases and J 5 bases, leaving 12 bases between the germline ends. The CDR3 is CASSPSPGETQYF. The DNA of the CDR3 is TGTGCCAGCAGCCCGTCCCCCGGGGAGACCCAGTACTTC.

The chain combines TRBV5-4 with TRBJ2-7; 9 nucleotides agree with TRBD2. CDR3 size: 16 residues. V shed 6 bases, J shed 2 bases, and the junction held 12 bases outside the gene matches. Per germline, CDR1 SGHNT and CDR2 YYREEE (reference sequence). The CDR3 nucleotides read TGTGCCAGCAACCGCGGGAGGGCTAGCGGAACCTACGAGCAGTACTTC. Its protein product is CASNRGRASGTYEQYF.

A single count supports this clone. The chain employs TRBV9 and TRBJ2-1, with a tentative D call TRBD2 (6 bases). V lost 2 bases to trimming and J lost 3 bases, with 12 bases between them. CDR3 size: 15 residues. CDR1 and CDR2 (germline): SGDLS, YYNGEE. The CDR3 DNA sequence: TGTGCCAGCAGCGTCCGGGAGCAGGTCTACAATGAGCAGTTCTTC. Its translation is CASSVREQVYNEQFF.

J is TRBJ2-3 and V is TRBV7-9, with 7 bases fitting TRBD1. CDR1 and CDR2 from the germline V gene are SEHNR and FQNEAQ (reference sequence). CDR3 size: 17 residues. After removal of 0 bases from V and 4 bases from J, the junction contained 10 bases not matched to a gene. The CDR3 loop is CASSLALTGIGADTQYF. In nucleotides, the CDR3 is TGTGCCAGCAGCTTAGCCTTGACAGGGATCGGGGCAGATACGCAGTATTTT.